This TCR beta chain is from a study of T cells in localized non-small cell lung cancer. Broader study findings: In adjacent lung, a median roughly 57 of the top 100 tumor clones were found.

This CDR3 is 14 amino acids long. In germline, CDR1 is LNHDA, CDR2 SQIVND (reference sequence). The V and J ends lost 4 bases and 6 bases respectively, with 13 bases between them. Method: immunoSEQ multiplex PCR; TCRdb's copy keeps in-frame clones and lacks some. In the table there are 130,000 or so clones, more than 80% of which are singletons. Regarding this clone: No antigen is known for it.

This receptor was obtained from a female donor at least 60 years old with stage I lung adenocarcinoma. The V gene is TRBV19, the J gene TRBJ1-5; TRBD1 is a possible D gene (5 bases). Material: peripheral blood, obtained before any cancer treatment. The CDR3 sequence is CASSTGTQFQPQHF. The CDR3 DNA reads TGTGCCAGTAGTACAGGGACCCAATTTCAGCCCCAGCATTTT.